The rows below give T cell receptor beta chains drawn from one sample of a study of CD8+ T cells in alopecia areata. The table came from immunoSEQ multiplex PCR; TCRdb's copy has only in-frame clones and leaves some out. The sample yields about 200,000 clones, over 45% seen once. Sequences were derived from CD4+ T cells sorted from blood, sampled at week 24, from a patient treated with tofacitinib. All receptors come from a human donor with alopecia areata. The CDR3 runs from the conserved cysteine through the conserved F or W. Fields, in order: D gene, V gene, J gene, clone size, CDR3 DNA, CDR3 protein. The D gene is left open where the match is weak. Clone size, where shown, is once, few, many, or a class for clones that have expanded.

>-|TRBV2|TRBJ1-5|-
TGTGCCAGCAGTCTGTCCAGCGATCAGCCCCAGCATTTT
CASSLSSDQPQHF
>-|TRBV5-1|TRBJ1-1|-
TGCGCCAGCAGCTTGGTGTTGAACACTGAAGCTTTCTTT
CASSLVLNTEAFF
>TRBD2|TRBV29-1|TRBJ2-5|few
TGCAGCGTGGTAGCAGCGGGGGGTACAGAGACCCAGTACTTC
CSVVAAGGTETQYF
>-|TRBV7-2|TRBJ2-7|few
TGTGCCAGCAGCTTAGCGTCTTGGCAGGGGGGTAGTTACGAGCAGTACTTC
CASSLASWQGGSYEQYF
>-|TRBV30|TRBJ2-7|-
TGTGCCTGGAGTTGGGGGCAAAGCTCCTACGAGCAGTACTTC
CAWSWGQSSYEQYF
>-|TRBV10-3|TRBJ2-5|-
TGTGCCATCAGCCGGGACCAAGGGGAGACCCAGTACTTC
CAISRDQGETQYF
>-|TRBV18|TRBJ2-7|-
TGTGCCAGCTCACCCACTGGGGCGTACGAGCAGTACTTC
CASSPTGAYEQYF
>TRBD1|TRBV2|TRBJ1-2|-
TGTGCCAGCAGTGAAACGGGACAGAAGGAAGGCTACACCTTC
CASSETGQKEGYTF
>-|TRBV5-1|TRBJ1-2|-
TGCGCCAGCAGCGCGACACGAGCAAACTATGGCTACACCTTC
CASSATRANYGYTF
>-|TRBV30|TRBJ2-3|-
TGTGCGAAGCAGAGCACAGATACGCAGTATTTT
CAKQSTDTQYF
>-|TRBV29-1|TRBJ1-1|few
TGCAGCGTTACTCAGGGGAACACTGAAGCTTTCTTT
CSVTQGNTEAFF
>-|TRBV4-1|TRBJ1-5|-
TGCGCCAGCAGCCCCCGGACAGCGTCTCTCGATAGCAATCAGCCCCAGCATTTT
CASSPRTASLDSNQPQHF
>-|TRBV30|TRBJ1-5|-
TGTGCCTGGAGTCCCATGGGGAGTCAGCCCCAGCATTTT
CAWSPMGSQPQHF
>-|TRBV20-1|TRBJ1-1|-
TGCAGTGCATTGGGGGGCACTGAAGCTTTCTTT
CSALGGTEAFF
>-|TRBV29-1|TRBJ2-2|many
TGCAGCGTTCGACATAGGACAGAAACCGGGGAGCTGTTTTTT
CSVRHRTETGELFF
>-|TRBV5-1|TRBJ1-2|-
TGCGCCAGCAGCTTGGACCCATTTGCTAACTATGGCTACACCTTC
CASSLDPFANYGYTF
>TRBD2|TRBV25-1|TRBJ2-7|-
TGTGCCAGCAGTCAAGGGGCTAGCGGCTACGAGCAGTACTTC
CASSQGASGYEQYF
>-|TRBV4-3|TRBJ2-1|-
TGCGCCAGCAGCCAAGATGGACTCACCCCGTTCTTC
CASSQDGLTPFF
>-|TRBV4-3|TRBJ2-6|-
TGCGCCAGCAGCCAAGGCGGGGCGACTGGGGCCAACGTCCTGACTTTC
CASSQGGATGANVLTF
>-|TRBV7-2|TRBJ2-5|-
TGTGCCAGCAGCTTGATCGGAGGGAGGGGGGAGACCCAGTACTTC
CASSLIGGRGETQYF
>-|TRBV7-9|TRBJ1-6|-
TGTGCCAGCTGTGAGGACAGCAGGAATTCACCCCTCCACTTT
CASCEDSRNSPLHF
>-|TRBV18|TRBJ2-1|-
TGTGCCAGCTCACCAAAGGCTAACAGGGCGAACAATGAGCAGTTCTTC
CASSPKANRANNEQFF
>-|TRBV29-1|TRBJ1-1|-
TGCAGCGTTGTAGGGGGATTGAACACTGAAGCTTTCTTT
CSVVGGLNTEAFF
>-|TRBV7-8|TRBJ1-2|few
TGTGCCAGCAGCTTATCGCAGGGGATCGGCTACACCTTC
CASSLSQGIGYTF
>-|TRBV5-6|TRBJ2-7|once
TGTGCCAGCAGCCTAACACGGGACATAACCTACGAGCAGTACTTC
CASSLTRDITYEQYF
>-|TRBV30|TRBJ2-5|-
TGTGCCTGGAATAACCGGGCGGGGGAGACCCAGTACTTC
CAWNNRAGETQYF
>TRBD2|TRBV6-5|TRBJ2-1|-
TGTGCCAGCAGTCGGACCGGGACTAGAGATGGTGAGCAGTTCTTC
CASSRTGTRDGEQFF
>TRBD1|TRBV2|TRBJ2-7|-
TGTGCCAGCAGGAAGACCGGGACAGGCGAGCAGTACTTC
CASRKTGTGEQYF
>-|TRBV9|TRBJ2-2|-
TGTGCCAGCAGCGCTAACCTAAAGACCGGGACAACGAACACCGGGGAGCTGTTTTTT
CASSANLKTGTTNTGELFF
>-|TRBV6-5|TRBJ1-3|-
TGTGCCAGCAATTGGGCCCACTCTGGAAACACCATATATTTT
CASNWAHSGNTIYF
>-|TRBV4-1|TRBJ2-3|-
TGCGCCAGCAGCCAAAACCGACAGACTTCCACAGATACGCAGTATTTT
CASSQNRQTSTDTQYF
>TRBD2|TRBV19|TRBJ2-1|-
TGTGCCAGTAGTACGGGGGGGGCCTACAATGAGCAGTTCTTC
CASSTGGAYNEQFF
>TRBD1|TRBV10-3|TRBJ1-1|-
TGTGCCATCAGAGGACAGGGGAACACTGAAGCTTTCTTT
CAIRGQGNTEAFF
>-|TRBV28|TRBJ2-1|few
TGTGCCAGTCTGACAACCGGGACAACAAAGTGGGTGCAGTTCTTC
CASLTTGTTKWVQFF
>-|TRBV7-9|TRBJ1-5|few
TGTGCCAGCAGCTTACAGGGCAATCAGCCCCAGCATTTT
CASSLQGNQPQHF
>-|TRBV4-3|TRBJ2-7|once
TGCGCCAGCAGCCAAGGGGGTGGAATGGGGACCTACGAGCAGTACTTC
CASSQGGGMGTYEQYF
>TRBD2|TRBV6-4|TRBJ2-7|-
TGTGCCAGCAGTGACTCAGGCGGGAGGGAGCAGTACTTC
CASSDSGGREQYF
>-|TRBV5-1|TRBJ2-5|-
TGCGCCAGCAGCTTGGCCTCTGGCACAGAGACCCAGTACTTC
CASSLASGTETQYF
>TRBD1|TRBV28|TRBJ1-2|-
TGTGCCAGCAGTGGCCGGGACAGGGCACACACCTTC
CASSGRDRAHTF
>-|TRBV29-1|TRBJ1-5|few
TGCAGCGTTCGAGAGTTTAGCAATCAGCCCCAGCATTTT
CSVREFSNQPQHF
>-|TRBV29-1|TRBJ2-7|-
TGCAGCGCCACACAGGGTGGACCCTACGAGCAGTACTTC
CSATQGGPYEQYF
>TRBD2|TRBV6-5|TRBJ2-2|few
TGTGCCAGCGCGGGAGGGATCACCGGGGAGCTGTTTTTT
CASAGGITGELFF
>-|TRBV5-1|TRBJ2-6|-
TGCGCCACCACTCCCGTCACTCAAGGGGCCAACGTCCTGACTTTC
CATTPVTQGANVLTF
>TRBD2|TRBV2|TRBJ2-5|-
TGTGCCAGCACCCAGAATGGGGACTATCAAGAGACCCAGTACTTC
CASTQNGDYQETQYF
>TRBD1|TRBV7-2|TRBJ2-1|-
TGTGCCAGCAGCTTATCGGCCGGGACAGGGTCCAATGAGCAGTTCTTC
CASSLSAGTGSNEQFF
>-|TRBV30|TRBJ1-2|-
TGTGCCTCAAACACGGCGGGCTACACCTTC
CASNTAGYTF
>-|TRBV19|TRBJ1-5|-
TGTGCCAGTACAGGGAGGTCGGGCAATCAGCCCCAGCATTTT
CASTGRSGNQPQHF
>TRBD1|TRBV5-1|TRBJ2-1|-
TGCGCCAGCAGCTTGCCGGGACAGGGGTTGTATGAGCAGTTCTTC
CASSLPGQGLYEQFF
>-|TRBV5-8|TRBJ2-5|-
TGTGCCAGCAGCTTGGTTGGGGGGCGCCCCAATCGTGGGACCCAGTACTTC
CASSLVGGRPNRGTQYF
>TRBD1|TRBV10-3|TRBJ1-2|-
TGTGCCATCAGTGGGGGACAGGAAAGCTATGGCTACACCTTC
CAISGGQESYGYTF
>-|TRBV5-1|TRBJ2-2|-
TGCGCCAGCAGCTTGTCTCAGGGGCAGAACACCGGGGAGCTGTTTTTT
CASSLSQGQNTGELFF